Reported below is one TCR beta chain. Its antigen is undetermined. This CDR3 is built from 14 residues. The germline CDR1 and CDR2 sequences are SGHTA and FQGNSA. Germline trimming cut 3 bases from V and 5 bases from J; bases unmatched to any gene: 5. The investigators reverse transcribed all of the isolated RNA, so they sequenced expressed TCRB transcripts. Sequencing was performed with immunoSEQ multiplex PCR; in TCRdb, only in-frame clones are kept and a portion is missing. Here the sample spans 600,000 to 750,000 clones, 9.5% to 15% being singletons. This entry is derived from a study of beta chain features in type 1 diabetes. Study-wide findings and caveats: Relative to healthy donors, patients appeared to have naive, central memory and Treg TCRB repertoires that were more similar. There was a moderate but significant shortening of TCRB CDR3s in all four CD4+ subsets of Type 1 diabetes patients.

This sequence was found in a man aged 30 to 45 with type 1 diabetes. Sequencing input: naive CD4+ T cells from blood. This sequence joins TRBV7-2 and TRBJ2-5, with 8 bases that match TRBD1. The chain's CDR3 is CASSFQGARETQYF. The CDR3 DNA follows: TGTGCCAGCAGCTTTCAGGGGGCTCGGGAGACCCAGTACTTC.